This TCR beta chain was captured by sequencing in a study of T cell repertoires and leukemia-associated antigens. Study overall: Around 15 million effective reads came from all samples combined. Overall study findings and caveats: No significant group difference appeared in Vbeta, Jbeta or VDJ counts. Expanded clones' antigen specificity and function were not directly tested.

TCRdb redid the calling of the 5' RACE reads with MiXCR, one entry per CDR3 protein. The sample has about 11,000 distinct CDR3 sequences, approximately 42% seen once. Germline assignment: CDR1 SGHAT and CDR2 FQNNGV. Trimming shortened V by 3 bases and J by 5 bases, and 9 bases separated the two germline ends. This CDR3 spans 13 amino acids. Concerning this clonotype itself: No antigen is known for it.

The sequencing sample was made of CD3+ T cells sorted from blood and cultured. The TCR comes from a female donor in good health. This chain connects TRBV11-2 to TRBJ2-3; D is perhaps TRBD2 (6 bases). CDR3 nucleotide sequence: TGTGCCAGCAGCTTTGGGGGGAAAGATACGCAGTATTTT. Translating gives CASSFGGKDTQYF.